The 20 T cell receptor beta chains given below trace back to one sample, sequenced in a study of blood T cells in healthy people across ages. Using a J-beta primer mix together with a sample-barcoded 5' primer, a second PCR was run for about 6 to 12 cycles. TCRdb re-called the 5' RACE reads with MiXCR, one entry per CDR3 protein. The sample lists over a million distinct CDR3 sequences; approximately 26% were seen once. The sample was also linked to a second study, of T cells of mothers and their children.

The sample was blood. The receptors come from a girl aged 2-9 years in good health.

V and J are TRBV15 and TRBJ2-5; D remains unclear. The CDR3 is 13 residues long. Trimming left V 1 base short and J 3 bases short, with 6 bases between. CDR1 and CDR2 (germline): LNHNV, YYDKDF (reference sequence). The CDR3 nucleotides are TGTGCCACCAGCAGAGGAAGTGAAGAGACCCAGTACTTC. Translated, it gives CATSRGSEETQYF.

The rearrangement uses TRBV24-1 and TRBJ2-1; D is unresolved. The V end was cut by 2 bases, the J end by 7 bases, with 8 bases between. CDR3 size: 13 residues. Per germline, CDR1 KGHDR and CDR2 SFDVKD. The CDR3 coding sequence is TGTGCCACCAGTGATTGGTCCAGGAATGAGCAGTTCTTC. Residues: CATSDWSRNEQFF.

The rearrangement joins TRBV7-6 to TRBJ1-5, with no clear D. The germline V gene encodes CDR1 SGHVS and CDR2 FNYEAQ. This CDR3 contains 14 residues. Trimming took off 6 bases at V and 0 bases at J, with 9 bases between the two ends. Written as DNA, the CDR3 is TGTGCCAGCAGTTCCGGGATTAGCAATCAGCCCCAGCATTTT. Translated: CASSSGISNQPQHF. Looking up the rest from reference TRBV7-6 and TRBJ1-5 gives the full variable domain: GAGVSQSPRYKVTKRGQDVALRCDPISGHVSLYWYRQALGQGPEFLTYFNYEAQQDKSGLPNDRFSAERPEGSISTLTIQRTEQRDSAMYRCASSSGISNQPQHFGDGTRLSIL.

The genes are TRBV19 and TRBJ1-1; no clear D. The CDR3 extends over 16 amino acids. The germline V gene has CDR1 LNHDA and CDR2 SQIVND (reference sequence). Trimming left V 0 bases short and J 0 bases short, with 11 bases between. The CDR3 coding sequence is TGTGCCAGTAGTATAGATCAAGCAGCTTTGAACACTGAAGCTTTCTTT. Encoded protein: CASSIDQAALNTEAFF. Using reference TRBV19 and TRBJ1-1 for the parts outside the CDR3, the full variable domain is DGGITQSPKYLFRKEGQNVTLSCEQNLNHDAMYWYRQDPGQGLRLIYYSQIVNDFQKGDIAEGYSVSREKKESFPLTVTSAQKNPTAFYLCASSIDQAALNTEAFFGQGTRLTVV.

This clonotype has only a few counts. The chain is built from TRBV7-9 and TRBJ1-2; 7 bases align to TRBD1. CDR1 is SEHNR, CDR2 FQNEAQ, per germline (reference sequence). The junction had 13 bases not matched to a gene; V was cut back by 7 bases and J by 8 bases. CDR3 length equals 14 residues. The CDR3 DNA sequence: TGTGCCAGCACCATGACAGGGTCTTCAAAAGGCTACACCTTC. Its translation is CASTMTGSSKGYTF.

The V gene is TRBV7-9, the J gene TRBJ2-7, with D possibly TRBD1 on 6 matching bases. The CDR3 is 15 residues long. CDR1 is SEHNR and CDR2 is FQNEAQ in the germline V gene (reference sequence). Trimming cost V 5 bases and J 4 bases, with 18 bases left between them. The DNA for the CDR3 is TGTGCCAGCAGCCCACGGACAGATTATACATACGAGCAGTACTTC. Its translation: CASSPRTDYTYEQYF.

The rearrangement joins TRBV28 to TRBJ2-5, with 9 bases identical to TRBD1. The trim removed 4 bases at V and 1 base at J, leaving 10 bases unmatched. The CDR3 covers 17 residues. Per germline, CDR1 MDHEN and CDR2 SYDVKM. The CDR3 protein is CASSSGQGKPLQETQYF. The CDR3 DNA is TGTGCCAGCAGTTCGGGACAGGGTAAGCCCCTCCAAGAGACCCAGTACTTC.

The table lists this clonotype with many counts. The chain employs TRBV9 and TRBJ2-3; D perhaps matches TRBD2 (5 bases). The germline gives CDR1 SGDLS, CDR2 YYNGEE. V lost 6 bases, J lost 6 bases, and 14 bases lay in between. The CDR3 loop spans 13 amino acids. The CDR3 spells CASNEGFYDTQYF. CDR3 sequence (DNA): TGTGCCAGCAACGAGGGATTCTATGATACGCAGTATTTT.

This chain uses TRBV6-5 with TRBJ1-2, with a tentative D call TRBD1 (5 bases). Trimming pared 0 bases from V and 4 bases from J, leaving 15 bases between. Germline assignment: CDR1 MNHEY and CDR2 SVGAGI. The CDR3 is made up of 16 amino acids. The CDR3 spells CASSYSVGWGSYGYTF. The CDR3 bases are TGTGCCAGCAGTTACTCGGTTGGGTGGGGCAGCTATGGCTACACCTTC.

This clonotype was seen once. The genes are TRBV7-8 and TRBJ1-1, with a weak D call TRBD1 (6 bases). The CDR3 has 14 amino acids. Between the trimmed V and J ends, which lost 3 bases and 6 bases, there was a span of 14 bases. Germline lookup yields CDR1 SGHVS and CDR2 FQNEAQ. The CDR3 DNA sequence: TGTGCCAGCAGCTTCCCCTGGGGGCAGGCTGAAGCTTTCTTT. This translates into CASSFPWGQAEAFF. Together with reference TRBV7-8 and TRBJ1-1, the CDR3 gives the full variable domain: GAGVSQSPRYKVAKRGQDVALRCDPISGHVSLFWYQQALGQGPEFLTYFQNEAQLDKSGLPSDRFFAERPEGSVSTLKIQRTQQEDSAVYLCASSFPWGQAEAFFGQGTRLTVV.

This clonotype was recorded a few times. The chain links TRBV29-1 to TRBJ2-3; D unclear. The CDR3 sequence is 13 residues long. Between the trimmed V and J ends, which lost 5 bases and 5 bases, there was a span of 14 bases. CDR1 SQVTM and CDR2 ANQGSEA come from the germline V gene. CDR3 in DNA: TGCAGCGTTCGACACCTCCTAGTAGATACGCAGTATTTT. Its protein is CSVRHLLVDTQYF.

The rearrangement links TRBV15 to TRBJ2-1; 10 bases line up with TRBD2. Germline trimming cut 0 bases from V and 6 bases from J; bases unmatched to any gene: 5. CDR3 length equals 16 residues. Germline assignment: CDR1 LNHNV and CDR2 YYDKDF (reference sequence). The CDR3 nucleotides are TGTGCCACCAGCAGAGATCTGGCTAGCGGGGGCAATGAGCAGTTCTTC. Amino acids: CATSRDLASGGNEQFF.

This clonotype turned up a few times. This rearrangement joins TRBV4-2 to TRBJ2-5; 12 bases are shared with TRBD2. The J call may be in error: the DNA end matches TRBJ2-1 better. The CDR3 has 17 amino acids. Germline-derived CDR1 and CDR2 are LGHNA and YNFKEQ. The CDR3 sequence is CASSPLPRGLAGNEQFF. Written as DNA, the CDR3 is TGTGCCAGCAGCCCCCTGCCCAGGGGACTAGCGGGCAATGAGCAGTTCTTC.

Worth noting for this clonotype: A much more abundant neighbour one base away suggests this may be a read error. The V call is TRBV12-3 or TRBV12-4, the J call TRBJ2-5, with D perhaps TRBD1 (5 bases). V was pared by 8 bases and J by 11 bases, with 18 bases between. This CDR3 comprises 12 residues. CDR3 DNA sequence: TGTGCCAGCTGTACGGGCCCTCGACAGCAGTACTTC. This sequence encodes CASCTGPRQQYF.

This clonotype was found a few times. The chain joins TRBV7-9 to TRBJ2-5, with 7 bases lining up with TRBD1. Germline CDR1 and CDR2: SEHNR and FQNEAQ (reference sequence). CDR3 length: 14 amino acids. The V and J ends lost 8 bases and 3 bases, in that order; junction bases with no gene match: 9. CDR3 sequence: CASVGTEIEETQYF. CDR3 in DNA: TGTGCCAGCGTTGGGACAGAGATTGAAGAGACCCAGTACTTC.

The J gene is TRBJ2-5, the V gene TRBV15; D not resolved. The CDR3 covers 13 residues. The germline gives CDR1 LNHNV, CDR2 YYDKDF (reference sequence). Trimming removed 5 bases at V and 0 bases at J, with 7 bases between. CDR3 region: CATSRPNQETQYF. The CDR3 region has the DNA TGTGCCACCAGCCGTCCTAACCAAGAGACCCAGTACTTC.

Only a few counts were recorded for this clonotype. The rearrangement uses TRBV6-1 and TRBJ1-5, with 7 bases that match TRBD1. The V segment lost 5 bases and the J segment 5 bases; nucleotides outside the gene matches: 12. The CDR3 loop spans 16 amino acids. Germline values: CDR1 MNHNS, CDR2 SASEGT. The CDR3 spells CASSPTSTGYYQPQHF. The CDR3 DNA follows: TGTGCCAGCAGTCCGACCTCGACAGGGTACTATCAGCCCCAGCATTTT.

Only a few counts were recorded for this clonotype. The rearrangement uses TRBV12-3 or TRBV12-4 and TRBJ1-4; no firm D call. This CDR3 has 15 residues. V lost 2 bases to trimming and J lost 4 bases, with 11 bases between them. The CDR3 protein is CASSLIGRSNEKLFF. The CDR3 nucleotides are TGTGCCAGCAGTTTAATAGGGAGAAGTAATGAAAAACTGTTTTTT.

The chain has TRBV29-1 and TRBJ2-1; D remains unclear. CDR1 and CDR2 from the germline V gene are SQVTM and ANQGSEA. V lost 4 bases, J lost 11 bases, and 12 bases lay in between. The CDR3 is made up of 11 amino acids. The CDR3 DNA reads as TGCAGCGTTGCGTTGTGGACCCAGCAGTTCTTC. This sequence encodes CSVALWTQQFF.

There are a few counts of this clonotype. J is TRBJ2-5 and V is TRBV7-9, with 9 positions matching TRBD1. V lost 5 bases, J lost 5 bases, and 6 bases stayed unmatched. Germline lookup yields CDR1 SEHNR and CDR2 FQNEAQ (reference sequence). The CDR3 loop spans 14 amino acids. The CDR3 loop reads CASSPSDRGETQYF. In DNA, the CDR3 is TGTGCCAGCAGCCCCTCAGACAGGGGGGAGACCCAGTACTTC. Drawing the rest from reference TRBV7-9 and TRBJ2-5, the complete variable domain is DTGVSQNPRHKITKRGQNVTFRCDPISEHNRLYWYRQTLGQGPEFLTYFQNEAQLEKSRLLSDRFSAERPKGSFSTLEIQRTEQGDSAMYLCASSPSDRGETQYFGPGTRLLVL.